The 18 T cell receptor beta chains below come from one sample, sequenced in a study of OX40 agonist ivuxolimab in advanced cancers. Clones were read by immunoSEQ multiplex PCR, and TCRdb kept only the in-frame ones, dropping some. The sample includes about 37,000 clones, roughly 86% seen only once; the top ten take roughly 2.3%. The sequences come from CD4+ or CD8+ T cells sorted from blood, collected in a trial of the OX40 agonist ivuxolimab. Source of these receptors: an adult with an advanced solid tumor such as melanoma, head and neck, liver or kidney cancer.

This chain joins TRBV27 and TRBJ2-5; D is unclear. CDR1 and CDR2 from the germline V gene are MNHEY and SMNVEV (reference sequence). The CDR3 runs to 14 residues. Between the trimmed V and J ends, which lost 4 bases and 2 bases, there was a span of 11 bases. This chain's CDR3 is CASSYSSRQETQYF. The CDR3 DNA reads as TGTGCCAGCAGTTACTCAAGCAGACAAGAGACCCAGTACTTC.

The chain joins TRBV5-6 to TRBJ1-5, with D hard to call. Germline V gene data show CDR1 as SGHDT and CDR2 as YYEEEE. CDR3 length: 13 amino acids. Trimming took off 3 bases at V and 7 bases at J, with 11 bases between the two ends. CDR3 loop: CASSSRVGQPQHF. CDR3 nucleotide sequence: TGTGCCAGCAGCTCAAGGGTAGGACAGCCCCAGCATTTT.

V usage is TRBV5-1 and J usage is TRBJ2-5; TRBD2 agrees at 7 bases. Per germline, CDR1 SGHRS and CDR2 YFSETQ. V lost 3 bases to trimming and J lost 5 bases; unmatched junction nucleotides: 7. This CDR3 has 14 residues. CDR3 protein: CASSYRGEKETQYF. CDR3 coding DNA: TGCGCCAGCAGCTATCGGGGGGAAAAGGAGACCCAGTACTTC.

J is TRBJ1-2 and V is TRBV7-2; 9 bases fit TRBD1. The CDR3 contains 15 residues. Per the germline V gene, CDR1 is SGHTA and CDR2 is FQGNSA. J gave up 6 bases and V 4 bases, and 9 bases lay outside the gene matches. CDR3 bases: TGTGCCAGCAGCTCCGTTAACAGGGGGCGAGATGGCTACACCTTC. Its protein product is CASSSVNRGRDGYTF.

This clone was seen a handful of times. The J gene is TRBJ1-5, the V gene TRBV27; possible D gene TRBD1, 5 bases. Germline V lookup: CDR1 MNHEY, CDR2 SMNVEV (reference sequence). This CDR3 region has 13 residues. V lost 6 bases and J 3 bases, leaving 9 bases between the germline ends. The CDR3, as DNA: TGTGCCAGCAGGTTGACAGCCAATCAGCCCCAGCATTTT. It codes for CASRLTANQPQHF.

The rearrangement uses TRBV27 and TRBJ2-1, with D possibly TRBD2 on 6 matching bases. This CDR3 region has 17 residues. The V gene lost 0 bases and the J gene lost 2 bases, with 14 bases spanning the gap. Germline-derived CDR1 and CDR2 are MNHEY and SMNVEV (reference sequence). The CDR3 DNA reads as TGTGCCAGCAGTTTATCTCCTCGCGCGGGGCCCTACAATGAGCAGTTCTTC. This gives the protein CASSLSPRAGPYNEQFF.

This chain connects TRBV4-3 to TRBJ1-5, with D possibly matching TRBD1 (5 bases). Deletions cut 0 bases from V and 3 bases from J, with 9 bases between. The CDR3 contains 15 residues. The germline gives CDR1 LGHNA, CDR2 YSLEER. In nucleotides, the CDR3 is TGCGCCAGCAGCCAAGATGGAGGGGCCAATCAGCCCCAGCATTTT. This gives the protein CASSQDGGANQPQHF.

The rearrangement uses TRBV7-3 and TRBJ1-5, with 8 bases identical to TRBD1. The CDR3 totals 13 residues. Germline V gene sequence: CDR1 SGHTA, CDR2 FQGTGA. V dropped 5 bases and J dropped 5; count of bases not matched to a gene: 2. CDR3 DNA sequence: TGTGCCAGCAGCCCGGACAGGGATCAGCCCCAGCATTTT. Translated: CASSPDRDQPQHF. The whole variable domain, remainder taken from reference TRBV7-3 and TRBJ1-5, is GAGVSQTPSNKVTEKGKYVELRCDPISGHTALYWYRQSLGQGPEFLIYFQGTGAADDSGLPNDRFFAVRPEGSVSTLKIQRTERGDSAVYLCASSPDRDQPQHFGDGTRLSIL.

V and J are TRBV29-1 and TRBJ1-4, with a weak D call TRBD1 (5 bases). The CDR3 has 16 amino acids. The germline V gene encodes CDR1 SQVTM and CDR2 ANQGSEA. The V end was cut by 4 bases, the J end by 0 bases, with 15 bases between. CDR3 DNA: TGCAGCGTTGGAGGGGTCGCGGGGACAACTAATGAAAAACTGTTTTTT. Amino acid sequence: CSVGGVAGTTNEKLFF.

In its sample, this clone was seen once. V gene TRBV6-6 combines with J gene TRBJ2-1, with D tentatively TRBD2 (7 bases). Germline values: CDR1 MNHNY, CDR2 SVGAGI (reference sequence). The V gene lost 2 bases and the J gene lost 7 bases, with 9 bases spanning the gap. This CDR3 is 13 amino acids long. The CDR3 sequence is CASSYAGANEQFF. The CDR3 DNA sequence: TGTGCCAGCAGTTACGCGGGGGCTAATGAGCAGTTCTTC.

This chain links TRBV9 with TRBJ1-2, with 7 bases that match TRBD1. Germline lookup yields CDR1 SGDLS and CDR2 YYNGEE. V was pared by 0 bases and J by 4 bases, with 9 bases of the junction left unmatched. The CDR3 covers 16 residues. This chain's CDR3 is CASSVGAGGGAYGYTF. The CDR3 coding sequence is TGTGCCAGCAGCGTAGGAGCAGGGGGGGGTGCCTATGGCTACACCTTC.

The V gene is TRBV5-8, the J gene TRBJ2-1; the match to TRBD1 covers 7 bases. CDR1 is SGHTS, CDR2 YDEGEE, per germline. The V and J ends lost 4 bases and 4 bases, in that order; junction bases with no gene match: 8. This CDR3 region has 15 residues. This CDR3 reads CASSLPGTAYNEQFF. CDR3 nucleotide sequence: TGTGCCAGCAGCCTACCCGGGACAGCTTACAATGAGCAGTTCTTC.

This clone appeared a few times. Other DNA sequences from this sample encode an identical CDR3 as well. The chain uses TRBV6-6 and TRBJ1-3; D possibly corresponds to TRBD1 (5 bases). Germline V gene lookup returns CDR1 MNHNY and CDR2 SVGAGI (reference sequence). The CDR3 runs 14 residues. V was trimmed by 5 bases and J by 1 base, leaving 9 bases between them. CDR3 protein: CASSLWTSGNTIYF. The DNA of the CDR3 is TGTGCCAGCAGTCTGTGGACATCTGGAAACACCATATATTTT.

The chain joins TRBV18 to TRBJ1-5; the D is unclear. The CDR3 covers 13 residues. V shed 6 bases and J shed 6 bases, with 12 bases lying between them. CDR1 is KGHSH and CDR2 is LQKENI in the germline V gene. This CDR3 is CASSKDTTQPQHF. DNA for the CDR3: TGTGCCAGCTCGAAGGATACTACTCAGCCCCAGCATTTT.

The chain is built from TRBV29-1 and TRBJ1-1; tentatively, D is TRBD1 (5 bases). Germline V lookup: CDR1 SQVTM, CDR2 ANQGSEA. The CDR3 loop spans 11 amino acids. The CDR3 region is CRGPEGTEAFF. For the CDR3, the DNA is TGCAGGGGACCTGAGGGGACTGAAGCTTTCTTT.

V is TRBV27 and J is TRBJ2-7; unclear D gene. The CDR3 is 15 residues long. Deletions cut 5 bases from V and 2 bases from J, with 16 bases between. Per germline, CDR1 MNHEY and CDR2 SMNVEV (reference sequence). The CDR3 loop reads CASSPELITPYEQYF. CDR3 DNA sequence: TGTGCCAGCAGTCCCGAACTGATAACTCCCTACGAGCAGTACTTC.

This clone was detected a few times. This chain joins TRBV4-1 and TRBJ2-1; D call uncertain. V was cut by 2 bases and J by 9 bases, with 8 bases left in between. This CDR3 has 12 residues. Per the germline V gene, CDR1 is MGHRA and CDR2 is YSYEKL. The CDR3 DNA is TGCGCCAGCAGCCAATTAGACGGTGAGCAGTTCTTC. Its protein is CASSQLDGEQFF.

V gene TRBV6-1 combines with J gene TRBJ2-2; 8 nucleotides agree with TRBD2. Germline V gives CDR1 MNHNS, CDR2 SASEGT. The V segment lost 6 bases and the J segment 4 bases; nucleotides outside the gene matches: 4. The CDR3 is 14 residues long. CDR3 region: CASRGLVSTGELFF. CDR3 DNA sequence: TGTGCCAGCAGGGGACTAGTTTCCACCGGGGAGCTGTTTTTT.